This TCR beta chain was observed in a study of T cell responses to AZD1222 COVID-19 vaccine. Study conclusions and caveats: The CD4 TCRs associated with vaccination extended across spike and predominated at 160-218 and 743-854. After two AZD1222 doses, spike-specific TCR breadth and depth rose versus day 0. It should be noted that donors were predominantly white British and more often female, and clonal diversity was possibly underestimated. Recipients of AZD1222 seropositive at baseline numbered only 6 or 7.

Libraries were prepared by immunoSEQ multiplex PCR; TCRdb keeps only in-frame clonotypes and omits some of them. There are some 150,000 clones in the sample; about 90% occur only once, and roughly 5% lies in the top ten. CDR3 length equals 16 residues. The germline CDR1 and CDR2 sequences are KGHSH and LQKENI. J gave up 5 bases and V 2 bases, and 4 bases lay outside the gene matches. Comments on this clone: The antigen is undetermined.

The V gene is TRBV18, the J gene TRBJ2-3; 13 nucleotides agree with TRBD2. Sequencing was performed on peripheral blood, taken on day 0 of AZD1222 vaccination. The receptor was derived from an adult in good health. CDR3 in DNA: TGTGCCAGCTCACCAAGGACTAGCGGGAGTGGAGATACGCAGTATTTT. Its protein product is CASSPRTSGSGDTQYF.